This T cell receptor beta chain appears in the sequencing data of a study of blood T cell repertoires in COVID-19. Trimming cost V 6 bases and J 4 bases, with 12 bases left between them. The germline V gene encodes CDR1 LNHDA and CDR2 SQIVND (reference sequence). This CDR3 spans 13 amino acids. This table comes from immunoSEQ multiplex PCR, and its TCRdb copy is limited to in-frame clones, with some not included. The table lists fewer than 200,000 clones, roughly 89% of them singletons. This clone was picked up one time. The sequence was collected from a woman aged 18 to 35 who had recovered from COVID-19. What was sequenced was peripheral blood. The rearrangement links TRBV19 to TRBJ1-1; D gene unclear. The CDR3 coding sequence is TGTGCCAGTAGCCTCGAGGGAGTCACTGAAGCTTTCTTT. Amino acids: CASSLEGVTEAFF. Drawing the rest from reference TRBV19 and TRBJ1-1, the complete variable domain is DGGITQSPKYLFRKEGQNVTLSCEQNLNHDAMYWYRQDPGQGLRLIYYSQIVNDFQKGDIAEGYSVSREKKESFPLTVTSAQKNPTAFYLCASSLEGVTEAFFGQGTRLTVV.